This TCR beta chain was documented in a study of T cell repertoires in cytomegalovirus infection. Comments on this clonotype: Its antigen is not identified.

TCRdb used MiXCR to reprocess the reads, holding one entry per CDR3 protein. The sample records under 450,000 distinct CDR3 sequences, about 35% being singletons. Germline V gene data show CDR1 as LGHDT and CDR2 as YNNKEL (reference sequence). The CDR3 has 15 residues. V was clipped by 1 base and J by 7 bases, with 13 bases between them. The material sequenced was cultured PBMCs, taken from culture after CMV antigen stimulation. The chain employs TRBV3-1 and TRBJ2-2, with D maybe TRBD2 (6 bases). This TCR came from a human donor in good health (CMV status not recorded). Some clones in this sample may be carry-over from other donors' samples. Here the CDR3 DNA reads TGTGCCAGCAGCCAAGGTGGGGCGGGATTCGGGGAGCTGTTTTTT. Amino acid sequence: CASSQGGAGFGELFF.